Included here is one TCR beta chain sequence, with context. J was trimmed by 1 base and V by 5 bases; bases with no gene match: 5. The CDR3 runs to 15 residues. Germline V gene sequence: CDR1 MGHRA, CDR2 YSYEKL. These data originate in a study of blood T cell repertoires in COVID-19. Study summary: COVID-19 samples from acute and convalescent phases originated in the United States, Italy and Spain. T cells, B-cell-depleted T cells, or PBMCs supplied cDNA or gDNA.

Source study methods: Using reference gene primer amplification, nucleated cell counts were estimated. Sequencing was performed with immunoSEQ multiplex PCR; in TCRdb, only in-frame clones are kept and a portion is missing. That table gives V, J and clone size, and the DNA gave D and trimming. The sample yields approximately 120,000 clones, approximately 90% seen once. This chain uses TRBV4-1 with TRBJ2-3, with 8 bases that match TRBD2. The clonotype was recovered from a human donor in a cohort sampled during active COVID-19. The sample taken for sequencing was peripheral blood. The CDR3 spells CASSYRGGRTDTQYF. The CDR3 region has the DNA TGCGCCAGCAGCTACCGGGGGGGGCGCACAGATACGCAGTATTTT.